This entry is about one T cell receptor beta chain. Its antigen is undetermined. Two nested PCRs, approximately 16 and 9 cycles, amplified TCRalpha and TCRbeta cDNA. After re-calling the 5' RACE reads, TCRdb lists one entry per CDR3 protein, DNA absent. This sample's table reports roughly 320,000 distinct CDR3 sequences. This specimen belongs to a study of monozygotic twins with inflammatory bowel disease. Study-wide findings and caveats: Compared with healthy co-twins, IBD patients showed reduced TCRbeta repertoire diversity by inverse Simpson. The results supported no single strong signal or clonotype associated with IBD.

The CDR3 sequence is 13 residues long. Germline CDR1 is MNHEY and CDR2 is SMNVEV (reference sequence). Sequences were obtained from blood. This TCR came from a human donor with ulcerative colitis or Crohn's disease, or a healthy co-twin of an affected twin (not recorded which). This sequence joins TRBV27 and TRBJ2-7; with no DNA, the TCRdb D assignment of TRBD1 cannot be verified. The CDR3 sequence: CASRADRTYEQYF.